These T cell receptor beta chains were read from a single sample in a study of cytomegalovirus exposure and HLA in healthy donors. Method: immunoSEQ multiplex PCR; TCRdb's copy keeps in-frame clones and lacks some. Its listing shows approximately 68,000 clones. Sample: PBMCs. The receptors come from a female donor in good health and CMV-seropositive. Each CDR3 is given with its conserved first and last residue. A D gene is named only where the DNA matches it firmly.

CDR3 length | J gene | D gene | V gene | CDR3 protein | CDR3 DNA
13 | TRBJ1-5 | NA | TRBV10-2 | CASSGALSQPQHF | TGCGCCAGCAGTGGGGCCCTGAGTCAGCCCCAGCATTTT
15 | TRBJ2-1 | TRBD2 | TRBV29-1 | CSVSPRTSGRNEQFF | TGCAGCGTGTCCCCACGGACTAGCGGGAGAAATGAGCAGTTCTTC
14 | TRBJ2-3 | NA | TRBV7-3 | CASSLAPSTDTQYF | TGTGCCAGCAGCTTGGCCCCAAGCACAGATACGCAGTATTTT
14 | TRBJ2-3 | NA | TRBV27 | CASSLSRGTDTQYF | TGTGCCAGCAGTTTATCAAGGGGAACAGATACGCAGTATTTT
15 | TRBJ1-3 | NA | TRBV7-2 | CASTPQATSGNTIYF | TGTGCCAGCACCCCACAGGCAACCTCTGGAAACACCATATATTTT
15 | TRBJ2-7 | NA | TRBV2 | CASSADSVRSYEQYF | TGTGCCAGCAGCGCCGACAGTGTTAGATCCTACGAGCAGTACTTC
14 | TRBJ1-5 | NA | TRBV28 | CASSLAGFYQPQHF | TGTGCCAGCAGTTTAGCAGGATTCTATCAGCCCCAGCATTTT
15 | TRBJ1-2 | TRBD1 | TRBV7-9 | CASSLPGQAVYGYTF | TGTGCCAGCAGCTTGCCGGGACAGGCCGTCTATGGCTACACCTTC
14 | TRBJ1-3 | TRBD1 | TRBV29-1 | CSVVGGITGNTIYF | TGCAGCGTGGTAGGGGGCATCACTGGAAACACCATATATTTT
15 | TRBJ2-1 | TRBD2 | TRBV18 | CASSPREGMYNEQFF | TGTGCCAGCTCACCACGGGAGGGTATGTACAATGAGCAGTTCTTC
16 | TRBJ2-5 | TRBD2 | TRBV27 | CASSLTASGGPITQYF | TGTGCCAGCAGTTTAACTGCTAGCGGGGGGCCGATAACCCAGTACTTC
13 | TRBJ1-6 | NA | TRBV15 | CATSAQQDSPLHF | TGTGCCACCAGTGCACAACAGGATTCACCCCTCCACTTT
18 | TRBJ2-7 | TRBD2 | TRBV7-2 | CASSPGTSGRTIGYEQYF | TGTGCCAGCAGCCCGGGGACTAGCGGGAGGACAATCGGCTACGAGCAGTACTTC
16 | TRBJ2-7 | TRBD2 | TRBV28 | CASRPGLAGGPYEQYF | TGTGCCAGCAGACCCGGACTAGCGGGAGGCCCCTACGAGCAGTACTTC
15 | TRBJ1-1 | TRBD1 | TRBV7-9 | CASSPWDRLNTEAFF | TGTGCCAGCAGCCCCTGGGACAGATTGAACACTGAAGCTTTCTTT
18 | TRBJ1-4 | TRBD1 | TRBV19 | CASSVSGGQVATNEKLFF | TGTGCCAGTAGTGTCTCCGGGGGACAGGTTGCAACTAATGAAAAACTGTTTTTT
14 | TRBJ2-1 | NA | TRBV29-1 | CSVPPGVSYNEQFF | TGCAGCGTCCCTCCAGGTGTGTCCTACAATGAGCAGTTCTTC
17 | TRBJ1-6 | TRBD1 | TRBV30 | CAWRGQGRTTYNSPLHF | TGTGCCTGGCGCGGACAGGGGAGAACAACTTATAATTCACCCCTCCACTTT
14 | TRBJ1-5 | NA | TRBV28 | CASSRPSRNQPQHF | TGTGCCAGCAGTCGACCAAGCAGGAATCAGCCCCAGCATTTT
12 | TRBJ2-3 | NA | TRBV7-9 | CASSPAEDTQYF | TGTGCCAGCAGCCCCGCGGAGGATACGCAGTATTTT
17 | TRBJ2-1 | TRBD2 | TRBV7-9 | CASSMGLAGGSYNEQFF | TGTGCCAGCAGCATGGGACTAGCGGGAGGGTCCTACAATGAGCAGTTCTTC